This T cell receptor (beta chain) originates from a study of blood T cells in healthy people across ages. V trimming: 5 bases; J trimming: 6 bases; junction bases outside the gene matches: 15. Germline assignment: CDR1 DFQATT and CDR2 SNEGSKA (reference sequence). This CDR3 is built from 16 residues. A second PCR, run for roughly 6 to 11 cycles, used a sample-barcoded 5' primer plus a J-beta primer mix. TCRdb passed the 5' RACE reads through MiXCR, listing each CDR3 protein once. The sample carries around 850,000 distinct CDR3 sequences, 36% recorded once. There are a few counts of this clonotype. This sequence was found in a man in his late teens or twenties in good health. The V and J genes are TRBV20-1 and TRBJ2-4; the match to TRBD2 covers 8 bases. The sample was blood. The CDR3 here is CSAFPRGGGHGNIQYF. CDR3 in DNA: TGCAGTGCTTTCCCCCGGGGCGGGGGGCACGGAAACATTCAGTACTTC.